This TCR beta chain was identified in a study of cytomegalovirus exposure and HLA in healthy donors. On the study more broadly: A later analysis reported the 120 or so validation repertoires used the same platform as the 550 to 800 first-cohort repertoires.

Produced via immunoSEQ multiplex PCR; TCRdb's table is partial and in-frame only. The data contain 100,000 to 150,000 clones, approximately 81% of them seen just once; the ten biggest clones take up about 2.2%. About this clone itself: Its specificity is unknown.

The V gene's germline CDR1 is KGHSH and CDR2 LQKENI. Trimming cost V 4 bases and J 0 bases, with 19 bases left between them. The CDR3 totals 17 residues. Study-level results: As confirmed in vitro, a few CMV-associated chains were specific for CMV antigens. Some TCR beta chains (about 170 of them) were listed as cytomegalovirus-associated.

The sequence came from a woman aged 25-40 years in good health and CMV-seronegative. The chain employs TRBV18 and TRBJ2-7, with unresolved D. The source material was PBMCs. The CDR3 spells CASSRPRPLGSSYEQYF. The CDR3 bases are TGTGCCAGCTCACGCCCTCGCCCCCTAGGTAGCTCCTACGAGCAGTACTTC. The whole variable domain, remainder taken from reference TRBV18 and TRBJ2-7, is NAGVMQNPRHLVRRRGQEARLRCSPMKGHSHVYWYRQLPEEGLKFMVYLQKENIIDESGMPKERFSAEFPKEGPSILRIQQVVRGDSAAYFCASSRPRPLGSSYEQYFGPGTRLTVT.